Only one count was recorded for the clone carrying this TCR beta chain. What it binds is not known. This record comes from a study of graft-versus-host responses after intestinal transplantation. Study-wide context: Grafts were multivisceral, liver-intestinal, or isolated intestinal. Findings of the study overall: Maximum circulating GvH clone levels tracked with early post-transplant HvG decreases. GvH clones turned up in recipient marrow; some had shown up first in ileum or blood.

The CDR3 spans 12 residues. Germline V CDR1 and CDR2: SGHVS, FNYEAQ. V was cut by 3 bases and J by 6 bases, with 9 bases left in between. TCRdb keeps only in-frame clones here, not all; method: immunoSEQ multiplex PCR. Here the sample spans approximately 12,000 clones, approximately 76% being singletons. Intraepithelial and lamina propria lymphocytes were isolated from graft specimens. The TCR was taken from a human patient who received an intestinal transplant, so some T cells may come from the graft donor. The chain combines TRBV7-6 with TRBJ2-7; D might be TRBD2 (6 bases). The sequencing used ileum tissue, collected 23 days after intestinal transplant. The chain's CDR3 is CASSLRESEQYF. CDR3 DNA: TGTGCCAGCAGCTTGCGGGAATCCGAGCAGTACTTC. The full variable domain, in which reference TRBV7-6 and TRBJ2-7 provide the parts outside the CDR3, is GAGVSQSPRYKVTKRGQDVALRCDPISGHVSLYWYRQALGQGPEFLTYFNYEAQQDKSGLPNDRFSAERPEGSISTLTIQRTEQRDSAMYRCASSLRESEQYFGPGTRLTVT.